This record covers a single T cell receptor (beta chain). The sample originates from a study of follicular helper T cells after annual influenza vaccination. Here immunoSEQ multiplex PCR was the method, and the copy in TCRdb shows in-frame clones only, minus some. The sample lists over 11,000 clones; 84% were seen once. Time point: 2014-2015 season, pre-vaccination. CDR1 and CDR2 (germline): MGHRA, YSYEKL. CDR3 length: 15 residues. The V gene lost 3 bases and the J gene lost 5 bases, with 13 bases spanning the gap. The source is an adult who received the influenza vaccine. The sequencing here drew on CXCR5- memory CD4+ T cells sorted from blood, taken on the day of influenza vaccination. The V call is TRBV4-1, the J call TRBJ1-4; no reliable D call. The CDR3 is CASSQAGVWNEKLFF. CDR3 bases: TGCGCCAGCAGCCAGGCCGGGGTCTGGAATGAAAAACTGTTTTTT.